This T cell receptor beta chain originates from a study of T-cell reconstitution after alpha-beta-depleted transplantation in children. Unique molecular identifiers tagged the TCRbeta library. TCRdb redid the calling of the PCR reads with MiXCR, one entry per CDR3 protein. The table has approximately 400,000 distinct CDR3 sequences, around 9.9% seen once. This clonotype came up many times. The CDR3 spans 13 residues. Losses at the gene ends were 3 bases for V and 16 bases for J; bases not matched to a gene: 4. This specimen was PBMCs from the stem cell graft donor, taken from the stem cell graft. This TCR was sampled from a human donor who donated a stem cell graft to a child with acute myeloid leukemia. The chain recombines TRBV12-3 or TRBV12-4 with TRBJ2-1; 15 nucleotides agree with TRBD2. The DNA for the CDR3 is TGTGCCAGCAGTTTGGGACTAGCGGGGGGCCGCTTCTTC. The encoded protein is CASSLGLAGGRFF.